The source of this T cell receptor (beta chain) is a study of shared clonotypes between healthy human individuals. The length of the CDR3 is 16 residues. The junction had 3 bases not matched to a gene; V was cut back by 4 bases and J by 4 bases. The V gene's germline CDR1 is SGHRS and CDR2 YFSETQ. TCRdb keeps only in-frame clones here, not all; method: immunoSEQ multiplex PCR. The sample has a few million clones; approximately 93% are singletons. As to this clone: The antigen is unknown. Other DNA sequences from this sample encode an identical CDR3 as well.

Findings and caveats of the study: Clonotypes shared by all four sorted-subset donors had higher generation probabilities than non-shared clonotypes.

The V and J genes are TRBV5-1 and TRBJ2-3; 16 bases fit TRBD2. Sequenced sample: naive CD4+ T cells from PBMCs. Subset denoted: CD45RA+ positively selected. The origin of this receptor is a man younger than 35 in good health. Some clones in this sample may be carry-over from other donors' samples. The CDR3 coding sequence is TGCGCCAGCAGCAGGGGACTAGCGGGGGGGCCAGATACGCAGTATTTT. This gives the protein CASSRGLAGGPDTQYF.